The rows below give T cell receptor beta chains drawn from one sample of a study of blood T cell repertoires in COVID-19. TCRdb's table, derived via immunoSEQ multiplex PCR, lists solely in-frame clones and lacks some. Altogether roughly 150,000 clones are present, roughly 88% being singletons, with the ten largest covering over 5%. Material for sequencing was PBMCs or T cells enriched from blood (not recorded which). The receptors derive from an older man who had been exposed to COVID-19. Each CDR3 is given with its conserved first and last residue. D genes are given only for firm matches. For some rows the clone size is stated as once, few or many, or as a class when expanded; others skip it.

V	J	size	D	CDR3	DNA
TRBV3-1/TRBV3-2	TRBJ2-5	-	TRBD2	CASSPSGGNQETQYF	TGTGCCAGCAGCCCTAGCGGGGGTAACCAAGAGACCCAGTACTTC
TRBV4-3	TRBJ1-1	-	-	CASSQLQGNTEAFF	TGCGCCAGCAGCCAATTGCAGGGGAACACTGAAGCTTTCTTT
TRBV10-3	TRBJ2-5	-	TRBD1	CAIATGTQETQYF	TGTGCCATCGCGACAGGGACCCAAGAGACCCAGTACTTC
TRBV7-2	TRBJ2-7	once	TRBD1	CASSLGGSVSYEQYF	TGTGCCAGCAGCCTAGGGGGCTCAGTCTCCTACGAGCAGTACTTC
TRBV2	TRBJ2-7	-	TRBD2	CASSEGASGRAYEQYF	TGTGCCAGCAGTGAAGGGGCTAGCGGGAGGGCCTACGAGCAGTACTTC
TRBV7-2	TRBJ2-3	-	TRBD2	CASRLNVGGSNTDTQYF	TGTGCCAGCAGACTAAACGTCGGCGGGAGCAACACAGATACGCAGTATTTT
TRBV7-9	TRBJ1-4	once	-	CASSSRGGTNEKLFF	TGTGCCAGCAGCTCTCGGGGAGGGACTAATGAAAAACTGTTTTTT
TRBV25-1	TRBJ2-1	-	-	CASSDGAGYDNEQFF	TGTGCCAGCAGTGATGGGGCAGGGTATGACAATGAGCAGTTCTTC
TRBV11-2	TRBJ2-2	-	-	CASTYSQGGTGELFF	TGTGCCAGCACCTACAGCCAGGGAGGCACCGGGGAGCTGTTTTTT
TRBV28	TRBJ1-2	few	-	CASRGPTGANYGYTF	TGTGCCAGCAGGGGCCCGACAGGAGCTAACTATGGCTACACCTTC
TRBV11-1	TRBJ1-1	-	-	CASSLNGAQGTEAFF	TGTGCCAGCAGCTTAAATGGGGCCCAGGGCACTGAAGCTTTCTTT
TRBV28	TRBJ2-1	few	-	CASVLQATSYNEQFF	TGTGCCAGCGTTCTACAGGCGACCTCCTACAATGAGCAGTTCTTC
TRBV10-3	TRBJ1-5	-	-	CAVAGGSGTDNQPQHF	TGTGCCGTAGCGGGGGGATCAGGGACCGACAATCAGCCCCAGCATTTT
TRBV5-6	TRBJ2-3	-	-	CASSFGRASTDTQYF	TGTGCCAGCAGCTTCGGGAGAGCCTCCACAGATACGCAGTATTTT
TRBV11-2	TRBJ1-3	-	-	CASSFGISSGNTIYF	TGTGCCAGCAGCTTTGGCATTTCCTCTGGAAACACCATATATTTT
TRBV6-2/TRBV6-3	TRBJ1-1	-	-	CASSYGVREAFF	TGTGCCAGCAGTTACGGAGTTCGTGAAGCTTTCTTT
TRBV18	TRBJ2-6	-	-	CASSRQGRNSGANVLTF	TGTGCCAGCTCACGTCAGGGAAGGAACTCTGGGGCCAACGTCCTGACTTTC
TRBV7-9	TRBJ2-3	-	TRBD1	CASTGDRVTDTQYF	TGTGCCAGCACCGGTGACAGGGTCACAGATACGCAGTATTTT
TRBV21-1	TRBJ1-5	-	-	CASSKEREGEGQPQHF	TGTGCCAGCAGCAAAGAGAGGGAAGGGGAGGGTCAGCCCCAGCATTTT
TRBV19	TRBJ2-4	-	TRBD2	CASSRESGASGRHIQYF	TGTGCCAGTAGTAGGGAATCAGGGGCTAGCGGGAGACACATTCAGTACTTC
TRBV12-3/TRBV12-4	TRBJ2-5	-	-	CASTPTLQETQYF	TGTGCCAGCACCCCGACTCTACAAGAGACCCAGTACTTC
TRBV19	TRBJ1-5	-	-	CASSIDLTGRRSNQPQHF	TGTGCCAGTAGTATAGATCTAACAGGCCGGAGAAGCAATCAGCCCCAGCATTTT
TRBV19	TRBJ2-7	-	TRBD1	CASKGTGSNEQYF	TGTGCCAGTAAAGGGACAGGGAGCAACGAGCAGTACTTC
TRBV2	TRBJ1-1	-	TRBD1	CASSYGQGVSEAFF	TGTGCCAGCAGTTACGGACAGGGGGTCTCTGAAGCTTTCTTT
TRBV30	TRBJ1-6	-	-	CAWSEGTGNSPLHF	TGTGCCTGGAGTGAGGGGACTGGTAATTCACCCCTCCACTTT
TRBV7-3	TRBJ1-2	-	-	CASSFGENYGYTF	TGTGCCAGCAGTTTCGGGGAGAACTATGGCTACACCTTC